Below are 29 T cell receptor beta chains sequenced from a single sample in a study of blood T cell repertoires in COVID-19. Here immunoSEQ multiplex PCR was the method, and the copy in TCRdb shows in-frame clones only, minus some. The data hold 150,000 or so clones, with 82% observed a single time. Source material: PBMCs or T cells enriched from blood (not recorded which). The source of these receptors is a man aged 55 to 70 who had recovered from COVID-19.

Only one count was recorded for this clone. In DNA form, the CDR3 reads TGCGCCAGCAGCAGGACAGGGGGCGATGGCTACACCTTC. This sequence encodes CASSRTGGDGYTF. The chain has TRBV5-1 and TRBJ1-2, with 11 bases identical to TRBD1. Germline V gives CDR1 SGHRS, CDR2 YFSETQ. The CDR3 runs to 13 residues. The ends lost 4 bases at V and 6 bases at J; junction bases unmatched: 2.

V gene TRBV6-1 combines with J gene TRBJ2-7; 7 bases agree with TRBD2. Losses at the gene ends were 4 bases for V and 1 base for J; bases not matched to a gene: 13. CDR1 MNHNS and CDR2 SASEGT come from the germline V gene. The CDR3 loop spans 17 amino acids. The CDR3 protein is CASSAREGQGGSYEQYF. CDR3 nucleotide sequence: TGTGCCAGCAGTGCCAGGGAGGGGCAGGGAGGTTCCTACGAGCAGTACTTC.

This chain joins TRBV18 and TRBJ2-7; TRBD2 matches at 12 bases. This CDR3 comprises 17 residues. CDR1 is KGHSH, CDR2 LQKENI, per germline. Unmatched junction bases numbered 3, after V lost 0 bases and J lost 0 bases. Here the CDR3 reads CASSPPGLAGSSYEQYF. The CDR3 DNA reads as TGTGCCAGCTCACCACCCGGACTAGCGGGGTCCTCCTACGAGCAGTACTTC.

This clone has a single count. The V and J genes are TRBV30 and TRBJ2-7; the match to TRBD1 covers 8 bases. Germline trimming cut 8 bases from V and 4 bases from J; bases unmatched to any gene: 19. CDR1 is GTSNPN, CDR2 SVGIG, per germline (reference sequence). CDR3 length: 16 amino acids. The CDR3, as DNA: TGTGCCACCGCACACCTGGACAGGGAATTGATGTACGAGCAGTACTTC. It codes for CATAHLDRELMYEQYF. The variable domain in full, with the rest retrieved from reference TRBV30 and TRBJ2-7, is SQTIHQWPATLVQPVGSPLSLECTVEGTSNPNLYWYRQAAGRGLQLLFYSVGIGQISSEVPQNLSASRPQDRQFILSSKKLLLSDSGFYLCATAHLDRELMYEQYFGPGTRLTVT.

This clone has a count of ten or more. The rearrangement uses TRBV27 and TRBJ1-1; D is uncertain. V lost 3 bases and J 5 bases, leaving 13 bases between the germline ends. The CDR3 is 14 residues long. Per the germline V gene, CDR1 is MNHEY and CDR2 is SMNVEV (reference sequence). As DNA, the CDR3 is TGTGCCAGCAGTTTGAACTCTCTGAGGACTGAAGCTTTCTTT. It encodes CASSLNSLRTEAFF.

This clone has just a few counts. The chain links TRBV3-1 (or the pseudogene TRBV3-2) to TRBJ2-3; D perhaps matches TRBD2 (7 bases). Per the germline V gene, CDR1 is LGHDT and CDR2 is YNNKEL (reference sequence). Trimming took off 8 bases at V and 2 bases at J, with 14 bases between the two ends. The CDR3 covers 14 residues. CDR3 protein: CASGGGSDTDTQYF. The CDR3 DNA follows: TGTGCCAGCGGGGGCGGGAGTGACACAGATACGCAGTATTTT.

Details on this clone: This same CDR3 is encoded by further DNA sequences in the sample. The chain couples TRBV7-2 to TRBJ2-3; D is unresolved. CDR1 and CDR2 from the germline V gene are SGHTA and FQGNSA. There are 14 residues in the CDR3. Trimming left V 1 base short and J 1 base short, with 6 bases between. The CDR3 DNA reads TGTGCCAGCAGCTTAGGTAGTGGCACAGATACGCAGTATTTT. Translated: CASSLGSGTDTQYF.

The CDR3 region is CATARAEGLYEQYF. The DNA for the CDR3 is TGTGCGACGGCACGGGCGGAGGGGCTATACGAGCAGTACTTC. The chain recombines TRBV7-2 with TRBJ2-7, with TRBD2 as a possible D gene (6 bases). Germline CDR1 is SGHTA and CDR2 is FQGNSA. The CDR3 covers 14 residues.

The chain carries TRBV28 and TRBJ2-3; 7 bases fit TRBD1. The CDR3 length is 15 residues. The V gene end was trimmed by 6 bases and the J gene end by 5 bases; junction bases not matched to a gene: 11. Germline loops: CDR1 MDHEN, CDR2 SYDVKM. The CDR3 region has the DNA TGTGCCAGCAGCCTTGGACAGGAATATGGAGATACGCAGTATTTT. Encoded protein: CASSLGQEYGDTQYF.

The chain joins TRBV3-1 (or the pseudogene TRBV3-2) to TRBJ1-1, with 8 bases identical to TRBD1. V trimming: 2 bases; J trimming: 2 bases; junction bases outside the gene matches: 4. The CDR3 is 15 amino acids. Germline CDR1 LGHDT, CDR2 YNNKEL (reference sequence). CDR3 sequence: CASSQRDRYNTEAFF. CDR3 nucleotide sequence: TGTGCCAGCAGCCAACGGGACAGGTACAACACTGAAGCTTTCTTT.

The chain is built from TRBV5-1 and TRBJ1-6; D gene ambiguous. CDR3 size: 19 residues. Germline V gene data show CDR1 as SGHRS and CDR2 as YFSETQ. Trimming pared 0 bases from V and 0 bases from J, leaving 16 bases between. The CDR3 nucleotides read TGCGCCAGCAGCTTGGCATTCCCCGGCGGCAGCTCCTATAATTCACCCCTCCACTTT. It specifies CASSLAFPGGSSYNSPLHF.

The chain couples TRBV7-3 to TRBJ2-1; TRBD1 matches at 7 bases. With V trimmed by 2 bases and J by 5 bases, 6 bases remained unmatched. CDR3 length: 15 amino acids. Germline V gene data show CDR1 as SGHTA and CDR2 as FQGTGA. CDR3 in DNA: TGTGCCAGCAGCTTATCCCGGGACAGAGACAATGAGCAGTTCTTC. The encoded protein is CASSLSRDRDNEQFF.

V gene TRBV20-1 combines with J gene TRBJ2-3; 11 bases map to TRBD2. Germline V gene sequence: CDR1 DFQATT, CDR2 SNEGSKA (reference sequence). With 3 bases clipped from V and 0 bases from J, the junction kept 8 bases outside the gene matches. The CDR3 consists of 17 residues. The CDR3 DNA follows: TGCAGTGCTAGTTATAGCGGGAGGGATGCTAGCACAGATACGCAGTATTTT. Translated, it gives CSASYSGRDASTDTQYF.

J is TRBJ2-2 and V is TRBV29-1; 8 bases align to TRBD1. Germline lookup yields CDR1 SQVTM and CDR2 ANQGSEA. Trimming removed 0 bases from V and 7 bases from J; junction bases left unmatched: 4. The CDR3 covers 14 residues. The DNA of the CDR3 is TGCAGCGTTGAAGAAGGACAGGGCATCGGGGAGCTGTTTTTT. This encodes CSVEEGQGIGELFF.

The rearrangement joins TRBV5-4 to TRBJ1-1; D perhaps matches TRBD1 (6 bases). The V and J ends lost 2 bases and 1 base respectively, with 12 bases between them. This CDR3 has 15 residues. Germline lookup yields CDR1 SGHNT and CDR2 YYREEE (reference sequence). CDR3 residues: CASSFGGAGNTEAFF. CDR3 sequence (DNA): TGTGCCAGCAGCTTTGGGGGGGCGGGGAACACTGAAGCTTTCTTT.

This chain joins TRBV7-9 and TRBJ1-1; D remains ambiguous. In germline, CDR1 is SEHNR, CDR2 FQNEAQ (reference sequence). The CDR3 is 17 amino acids. V lost 3 bases to trimming and J lost 1 base, with 18 bases between them. The chain's CDR3 is CASSFQVEGIRNTEAFF. In DNA form, the CDR3 reads TGTGCCAGCAGCTTTCAGGTCGAAGGTATTAGGAACACTGAAGCTTTCTTT.

The chain recombines TRBV7-3 with TRBJ1-1; no reliable D call. This CDR3 has 14 amino acids. Trimming took off 5 bases at V and 4 bases at J, with 14 bases between the two ends. Per germline, CDR1 SGHTA and CDR2 FQGTGA. CDR3 sequence reads: CASSLKPGSTEAFF. DNA of the CDR3: TGTGCCAGCAGCCTAAAACCGGGGAGCACTGAAGCTTTCTTT.

The V and J genes are TRBV6-6 and TRBJ1-1; 7 nucleotides agree with TRBD1. The CDR3 loop spans 16 amino acids. The J segment lost 1 base and the V segment lost 0 bases, leaving 5 bases of the junction unmatched. Germline values: CDR1 MNHNY, CDR2 SVGAGI (reference sequence). Written as DNA, the CDR3 is TGTGCCAGCAGTTACTCACCCGACAGGGCGAACACTGAAGCTTTCTTT. Its translation: CASSYSPDRANTEAFF.

The chain has TRBV6-4 and TRBJ2-2; 7 nucleotides agree with TRBD1. CDR1 and CDR2 (germline): MRHNA, SNTAGT. Losses at the gene ends were 8 bases for V and 3 bases for J; bases not matched to a gene: 9. CDR3 length: 15 amino acids. CDR3 DNA: TGTGCCAGCGCCCGGGACAGTGGCTACACCGGGGAGCTGTTTTTT. This translates into CASARDSGYTGELFF.

This clone showed up just a few times. The rearrangement links TRBV27 to TRBJ1-2; 7 positions agree with TRBD1. This CDR3 contains 13 residues. V was clipped by 6 bases and J by 5 bases; unmatched bases: 6. In germline, CDR1 is MNHEY, CDR2 SMNVEV (reference sequence). Written as DNA, the CDR3 is TGTGCCAGCAGCATCGGGACAGTTTATGGCTACACCTTC. Translation gives CASSIGTVYGYTF.

This rearrangement joins TRBV19 to TRBJ1-3; the match to TRBD1 covers 8 bases. Germline CDR1 and CDR2: LNHDA and SQIVND (reference sequence). V gave up 7 bases and J gave up 0 bases; unmatched junction bases: 5. The CDR3 has 15 residues. DNA for the CDR3: TGTGCCAGTACCTCCACAGGGGGCTCTGGAAACACCATATATTTT. Amino acids: CASTSTGGSGNTIYF.

V and J are TRBV6-4 and TRBJ2-2, with D perhaps TRBD2 (6 bases). V lost 6 bases, J lost 0 bases, and 17 bases lay in between. The CDR3 sequence is 17 residues long. Germline V gene data show CDR1 as MRHNA and CDR2 as SNTAGT. CDR3 sequence reads: CASSATIRLANTGELFF. The CDR3 coding sequence is TGTGCCAGCAGCGCAACAATACGACTAGCGAACACCGGGGAGCTGTTTTTT.

The chain links TRBV7-9 to TRBJ1-1, with D perhaps TRBD1 (6 bases). The CDR3 contains 12 residues. Germline V gene lookup returns CDR1 SEHNR and CDR2 FQNEAQ (reference sequence). DNA of the CDR3: TGTGTCGCCCAGGGGCCGGACACTGAAGCTTTCTTT. Its protein is CVAQGPDTEAFF.

The chain combines TRBV5-1 with TRBJ1-1, with TRBD1 matching over 7 bases. CDR3 length equals 14 residues. J gave up 1 base and V 7 bases, and 7 bases lay outside the gene matches. CDR1 is SGHRS, CDR2 YFSETQ, per germline. The CDR3, as DNA: TGCGCCAGCCAGAGGGACAGCGCGAACACTGAAGCTTTCTTT. It codes for CASQRDSANTEAFF. Combining the CDR3 with reference TRBV5-1 and TRBJ1-1 gives the whole variable domain KAGVTQTPRYLIKTRGQQVTLSCSPISGHRSVSWYQQTPGQGLQFLFEYFSETQRNKGNFPGRFSGRQFSNSRSEMNVSTLELGDSALYLCASQRDSANTEAFFGQGTRLTVV.

The rearrangement links TRBV3-1 (or the pseudogene TRBV3-2) to TRBJ2-5; no clear D. Per the germline V gene, CDR1 is LGHDT and CDR2 is YNNKEL (reference sequence). This CDR3 is 16 amino acids long. Trimming took off 2 bases at V and 3 bases at J, with 16 bases between the two ends. This CDR3 reads CASSQSFVTEEETQYF. The CDR3 nucleotides are TGTGCCAGCAGCCAATCTTTCGTGACCGAGGAAGAGACCCAGTACTTC.

The chain combines TRBV27 with TRBJ1-2, with D perhaps matching TRBD1 (6 bases). V was cut by 0 bases and J by 8 bases, with 16 bases left in between. The CDR3 loop spans 15 amino acids. CDR1 is MNHEY, CDR2 SMNVEV, per germline (reference sequence). CDR3 protein: CASSLSPTGFRGYTF. CDR3 nucleotides: TGTGCCAGCAGTTTATCGCCGACAGGCTTCAGGGGCTACACCTTC.

J is TRBJ2-7 and V is TRBV9; 8 nucleotides align to TRBD1. After removal of 1 base from V and 6 bases from J, the junction contained 3 bases not matched to a gene. This CDR3 is 13 amino acids long. The germline V gene has CDR1 SGDLS and CDR2 YYNGEE. The CDR3 loop reads CASSVRTGTEQYF. Written as DNA, the CDR3 is TGTGCCAGCAGCGTAAGGACAGGGACCGAGCAGTACTTC. The whole variable domain, filled in from reference TRBV9 and TRBJ2-7, reads DSGVTQTPKHLITATGQRVTLRCSPRSGDLSVYWYQQSLDQGLQFLIQYYNGEERAKGNILERFSAQQFPDLHSELNLSSLELGDSALYFCASSVRTGTEQYFGPGTRLTVT.

The chain is built from TRBV11-3 and TRBJ2-1; 7 bases align to TRBD2. The germline CDR1 and CDR2 sequences are SGHNT and YENEEA. CDR3 length equals 19 residues. With 4 bases clipped from V and 1 base from J, the junction kept 16 bases outside the gene matches. Written as DNA, the CDR3 is TGTGCCAGCAGCTCTAGTGCCCTACTAGCGCCCCATTCCTACAATGAGCAGTTCTTC. Protein: CASSSSALLAPHSYNEQFF.

V usage is TRBV28 and J usage is TRBJ1-1, with D uncertain. The CDR3 runs 14 residues. Germline CDR1 and CDR2: MDHEN and SYDVKM. The ends were cut back, 7 bases at V and 2 bases at J, with 14 bases in the middle. The CDR3 here is CASTFGLFNTEAFF. The CDR3 DNA sequence: TGTGCCAGCACCTTCGGACTGTTTAACACTGAAGCTTTCTTT.